One TCR beta chain is described in this entry. The antigen is undetermined. Germline CDR1 and CDR2: SGHRS and YFSETQ. V lost 4 bases to trimming and J lost 3 bases, with 17 bases between them. The CDR3 spans 16 residues. This sample is drawn from a study of ipilimumab plus nivolumab after autologous stem cell transplantation. Study results and limitations: The authors say TCR, Treg and microbiome findings warrant further study.

Profiling relied on immunoSEQ multiplex PCR, and the TCRdb table lists in-frame clones only, not all of them. The top ten clones hold about 23% of a sample with 15,000 or so clones, around 81% of them seen once. Starting 14 to 28 days after autologous transplant, ipilimumab 1 mg/kg was given. Through week 26, nivolumab 3 mg/kg IV was given weeks 1, 4, 7, 10, then biweekly. Source: PBMCs, taken in a trial of ipilimumab plus nivolumab as post-transplant consolidation. The chain is built from TRBV5-1 and TRBJ2-1, with D maybe TRBD2 (7 bases). The receptor's source is a male donor with diffuse large B-cell lymphoma. The CDR3 nucleotides read TGCGCCAGCAGCCCCCTCGCGGGGGCCAACTACAATGAGCAGTTCTTC. Protein product: CASSPLAGANYNEQFF.